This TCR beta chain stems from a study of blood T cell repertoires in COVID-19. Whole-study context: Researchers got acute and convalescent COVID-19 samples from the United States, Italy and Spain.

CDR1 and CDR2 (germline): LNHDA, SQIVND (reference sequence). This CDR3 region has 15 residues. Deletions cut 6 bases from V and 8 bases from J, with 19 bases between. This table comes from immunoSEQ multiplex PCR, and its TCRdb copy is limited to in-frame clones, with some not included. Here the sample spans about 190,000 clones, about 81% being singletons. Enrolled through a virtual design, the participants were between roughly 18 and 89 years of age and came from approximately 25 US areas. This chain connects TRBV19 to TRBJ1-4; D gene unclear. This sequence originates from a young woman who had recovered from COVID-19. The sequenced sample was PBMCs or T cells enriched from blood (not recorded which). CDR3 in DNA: TGTGCCAGTAGCCATGGACCCGGGAGGGTCGAAAAACTGTTTTTT. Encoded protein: CASSHGPGRVEKLFF.